This is a list of T cell receptor beta chains from one sample in a study of T cell responses to AZD1222 COVID-19 vaccine. Sequencing was performed with immunoSEQ multiplex PCR; in TCRdb, only in-frame clones are kept and a portion is missing. The table has 90,000 to 120,000 clones, about 89% seen once. Sequencing was performed on peripheral blood, taken on day 0 of AZD1222 vaccination. Receptor source: an adult in good health. Each CDR3 is given with its conserved first and last residue. Fields, in order: clone size, D gene, J gene, V gene, CDR3 protein, CDR3 DNA. The D gene is left open where the match is weak. A row's size may be missing; if present it is once, few, many or a size class.

NA,NA,TRBJ2-1,TRBV12-2,CASRNTSGELCRDNEQFF,TGTGCAAGTCGGAATACTAGCGGGGAACTCTGCCGGGACAATGAGCAGTTCTTC
NA,NA,TRBJ1-3,TRBV5-1,CASSGGTGWASSGNTIYF,TGCGCCAGCAGCGGGGGGACGGGTTGGGCCAGCTCTGGAAACACCATATATTTT
once,NA,TRBJ1-6,TRBV5-1,CASSLDNSPLHF,TGCGCCAGCAGCTTGGATAATTCACCCCTCCACTTT
NA,NA,TRBJ2-3,TRBV11-2,CASSFRGSGTDTQYF,TGTGCCAGCAGCTTCCGGGGTAGCGGAACAGATACGCAGTATTTT
NA,NA,TRBJ1-5,TRBV29-1,CSVENGSNQPQHF,TGCAGCGTTGAAAACGGTAGCAATCAGCCCCAGCATTTT
few,TRBD1,TRBJ2-1,TRBV6-4,CASSEGQGGNEQFF,TGTGCCAGCAGTGAAGGACAGGGGGGCAATGAGCAGTTCTTC
many,TRBD1,TRBJ2-5,TRBV4-2,CASSQDSGTGGETQYF,TGTGCCAGCAGCCAAGATTCCGGGACAGGGGGAGAGACCCAGTACTTC
NA,NA,TRBJ1-2,TRBV19,CASKVSTFVNYGYTF,TGTGCCAGTAAAGTCAGCACGTTCGTTAACTATGGCTACACCTTC
NA,TRBD1,TRBJ2-3,TRBV5-1,CASSLTGTGGSSTDTQYF,TGCGCCAGCAGCCTCACCGGGACAGGGGGTTCTAGCACAGATACGCAGTATTTT
NA,NA,TRBJ2-2,TRBV12-2,CASRLTVLVGGRAGELFF,TGTGCAAGTCGCTTGACGGTGCTAGTGGGGGGGCGAGCCGGGGAGCTGTTTTTT
NA,TRBD1,TRBJ2-7,TRBV3-1/TRBV3-2,CASSPGTGIYEQYF,TGTGCCAGCAGTCCCGGGACAGGAATCTACGAGCAGTACTTC
NA,NA,TRBJ2-2,TRBV6-1,CATLGGGTGELFF,TGTGCCACCCTGGGGGGTGGTACCGGGGAGCTGTTTTTT
once,NA,TRBJ2-1,TRBV4-1,CASSQDTLPLF,TGCGCCAGCAGCCAAGATACCCTCCCACTCTTC
NA,NA,TRBJ1-3,TRBV6-6,CASSLPGGSASGNTIYF,TGTGCCAGCAGTCTTCCTGGTGGCTCTGCGTCTGGAAACACCATATATTTT
NA,NA,TRBJ1-4,TRBV29-1,CSVEVTGVAEKLFF,TGCAGCGTTGAAGTGACGGGGGTGGCTGAAAAACTGTTTTTT
NA,TRBD1,TRBJ1-1,TRBV10-3,CAISQTGTNTEAFF,TGTGCCATCAGTCAGACAGGGACGAACACTGAAGCTTTCTTT
NA,NA,TRBJ2-2,TRBV2,CASRWSYTGELFF,TGTGCCAGCAGATGGTCCTACACCGGGGAGCTGTTTTTT
NA,NA,TRBJ1-4,TRBV28,CASREQGPEKLFF,TGTGCCAGCAGGGAACAGGGACCTGAAAAACTGTTTTTT
few,TRBD2,TRBJ2-5,TRBV7-6,CASSHRGGPLETQYF,TGTGCCAGCAGTCATCGCGGGGGACCCCTGGAGACCCAGTACTTC
NA,NA,TRBJ1-2,TRBV7-9,CASSLAGTPTNYGYTF,TGTGCCAGCAGCTTAGCTGGGACGCCTACTAACTATGGCTACACCTTC
few,NA,TRBJ1-2,TRBV28,CASSFPGENYGYTF,TGTGCCAGCAGTTTCCCGGGGGAAAACTATGGCTACACCTTC
NA,NA,TRBJ2-2,TRBV15,CATSRALANLPTGELFF,TGTGCCACCAGCAGGGCGCTAGCGAACCTTCCCACCGGGGAGCTGTTTTTT
NA,TRBD1,TRBJ1-2,TRBV15,CATSRAGGWGYTF,TGTGCCACCAGCAGAGCAGGGGGCTGGGGCTACACCTTC
NA,NA,TRBJ1-1,TRBV7-2,CASRGVGSGTEAFF,TGTGCCAGCAGGGGAGTAGGATCGGGCACTGAAGCTTTCTTT
once,TRBD1,TRBJ2-2,TRBV7-8,CASSFDRANTGELFF,TGTGCCAGCAGCTTTGACAGGGCGAACACCGGGGAGCTGTTTTTT
NA,NA,TRBJ1-1,TRBV6-5,CASSYGGGTNTEAFF,TGTGCCAGCAGTTACGGGGGCGGAACGAACACTGAAGCTTTCTTT
NA,TRBD2,TRBJ2-5,TRBV28,CASSSPGLAGEETQYF,TGTGCCAGCAGTTCACCGGGACTAGCGGGGGAAGAGACCCAGTACTTC
NA,TRBD1,TRBJ1-1,TRBV4-1,CASSPGQGAAEAFF,TGCGCCAGCAGCCCCGGACAGGGGGCCGCTGAAGCTTTCTTT
few,NA,TRBJ2-7,TRBV4-1,CASSQEGYTHPSYEQYF,TGCGCCAGCAGCCAAGAAGGCTACACCCACCCTTCCTACGAGCAGTACTTC
NA,TRBD1,TRBJ1-2,TRBV5-1,CASSLRTGGNGYTF,TGCGCCAGCAGCTTGCGGACAGGGGGCAATGGCTACACCTTC
NA,TRBD2,TRBJ2-1,TRBV6-6,CASSTPFSGAPGGSYNEQFF,TGTGCCAGCAGCACCCCTTTTAGCGGGGCCCCAGGAGGCTCCTACAATGAGCAGTTCTTC
NA,NA,TRBJ1-6,TRBV7-8,CASSLRTGNSPLHF,TGTGCCAGCAGCCTGAGGACGGGAAATTCACCCCTCCACTTT
NA,NA,TRBJ2-4,TRBV6-5,CGGAKNIQYF,TGTGGCGGAGCCAAAAACATTCAGTACTTC
NA,NA,TRBJ1-2,TRBV5-6,CASSLGGRNYGYTF,TGTGCCAGCAGCTTGGGCGGCAGAAACTATGGCTACACCTTC
NA,TRBD1,TRBJ2-5,TRBV13,CASSTQGQGVWETQYF,TGTGCCAGCAGCACCCAAGGACAGGGTGTGTGGGAGACCCAGTACTTC
NA,NA,TRBJ1-5,TRBV5-5,CASSLVTDQPQHF,TGTGCCAGCAGCTTGGTTACGGATCAGCCCCAGCATTTT
NA,TRBD1,TRBJ2-2,TRBV6-5,CASSWDRPNTGELFF,TGTGCCAGCAGTTGGGACAGGCCGAACACCGGGGAGCTGTTTTTT
once,TRBD2,TRBJ2-7,TRBV25-1,CASSESGGVSTYEQYF,TGTGCCAGCAGTGAGTCGGGGGGGGTCTCGACCTACGAGCAGTACTTC
NA,TRBD1,TRBJ1-4,TRBV30,CASQAFRGMAEKLFF,TGTGCCTCCCAAGCGTTCAGGGGGATGGCTGAAAAACTGTTTTTT
NA,TRBD2,TRBJ2-1,TRBV3-1/TRBV3-2,CASSQDWLAGVWSEQFF,TGTGCCAGCAGCCAAGACTGGCTAGCGGGGGTATGGTCTGAGCAGTTCTTC
NA,NA,TRBJ2-1,TRBV11-2,CASSLGYNEQFF,TGTGCCAGCAGCCTGGGGTACAATGAGCAGTTCTTC
NA,TRBD1,TRBJ2-7,TRBV7-8,CASSLIQGESYEQYF,TGTGCCAGCAGCTTAATTCAGGGGGAATCCTACGAGCAGTACTTC
NA,TRBD2,TRBJ2-2,TRBV7-8,CASSLGIAGGATGELFF,TGTGCCAGCAGCTTAGGGATAGCGGGGGGGGCCACCGGGGAGCTGTTTTTT
NA,NA,TRBJ2-7,TRBV6-2/TRBV6-3,CASSYSTVISYEQYF,TGTGCCAGCAGTTACTCGACGGTAATATCCTACGAGCAGTACTTC
NA,NA,TRBJ1-2,TRBV2,CASRSSLNYGYTF,TGTGCCAGCAGATCGTCCCTAAACTATGGCTACACCTTC
NA,TRBD2,TRBJ2-7,TRBV7-9,CASSKGLVPYEQYF,TGTGCCAGCAGCAAGGGACTAGTCCCCTACGAGCAGTACTTC
NA,TRBD1,TRBJ1-5,TRBV5-1,CASSLTGGNNQPQHF,TGCGCCAGCAGCTTGACAGGGGGAAACAATCAGCCCCAGCATTTT
once,NA,TRBJ1-1,TRBV10-3,CAISPSEGGVYTEAFF,TGTGCCATCAGTCCCTCGGAGGGAGGCGTTTACACTGAAGCTTTCTTT
NA,TRBD1,TRBJ1-4,TRBV5-1,CASSWTGMGEKLFF,TGCGCCAGCAGCTGGACAGGGATGGGTGAAAAACTGTTTTTT
NA,NA,TRBJ1-1,TRBV13,CASSFNSLGGANTEAFF,TGTGCCAGCAGCTTTAACTCTCTAGGGGGGGCGAACACTGAAGCTTTCTTT
NA,TRBD1,TRBJ2-4,TRBV5-8,CASSRDRGPKNIQYF,TGTGCCAGCAGCCGAGACAGGGGACCTAAAAACATTCAGTACTTC
once,NA,TRBJ1-6,TRBV30,CAWNLPQGYNSPLHF,TGTGCCTGGAATTTACCCCAGGGGTATAATTCACCCCTCCACTTT
NA,NA,TRBJ1-2,TRBV9,CASSVGGHGYTF,TGTGCCAGCAGCGTAGGGGGGCATGGCTACACCTTC
NA,NA,TRBJ2-2,TRBV5-1,CASSLSPPNTGELFF,TGCGCCAGCAGCTTGTCCCCCCCGAACACCGGGGAGCTGTTTTTT
NA,NA,TRBJ2-7,TRBV7-9,CASSSLGGSSSYEQYF,TGTGCCAGCAGCTCCCTAGGTGGGTCATCATCCTACGAGCAGTACTTC
NA,NA,TRBJ1-5,TRBV2,CASSREADNQPQHF,TGTGCCAGCAGCCGGGAGGCAGATAATCAGCCCCAGCATTTT
NA,NA,TRBJ1-1,TRBV7-2,CASSWTANTEAFF,TGTGCCAGCAGCTGGACAGCAAACACTGAAGCTTTCTTT
NA,TRBD1,TRBJ2-2,TRBV15,CATSSQDRANTGELFF,TGTGCCACCAGCAGCCAGGACAGGGCGAACACCGGGGAGCTGTTTTTT